This T cell receptor beta chain appears in the sequencing data of a study of T cell responses to AZD1222 COVID-19 vaccine. Turning to this clone: As yet, its antigen is unknown.

The method was immunoSEQ multiplex PCR; TCRdb's version includes in-frame clones alone and lacks a portion of them. This table has fewer than 85,000 clones, roughly 88% appearing once. The CDR3 is 13 residues long. Per the germline V gene, CDR1 is MGHRA and CDR2 is YSYEKL. V lost 3 bases, J lost 7 bases, and 10 bases lay in between. Study-level results: Spike was spanned by vaccine-associated CD4 TCRs, which were dominant at 160-218 and 743-854. Only a handful of AZD1222 recipients, about six in all, had baseline seropositivity.

V gene TRBV4-1 combines with J gene TRBJ2-1, with D unresolved. The source was peripheral blood, collected on day 0 of AZD1222 vaccination. The TCR sequence derives from an adult in good health. CDR3 amino acids: CASSQTGDNEQFF. CDR3 sequence (DNA): TGCGCCAGCAGCCAGACGGGTGATAATGAGCAGTTCTTC.